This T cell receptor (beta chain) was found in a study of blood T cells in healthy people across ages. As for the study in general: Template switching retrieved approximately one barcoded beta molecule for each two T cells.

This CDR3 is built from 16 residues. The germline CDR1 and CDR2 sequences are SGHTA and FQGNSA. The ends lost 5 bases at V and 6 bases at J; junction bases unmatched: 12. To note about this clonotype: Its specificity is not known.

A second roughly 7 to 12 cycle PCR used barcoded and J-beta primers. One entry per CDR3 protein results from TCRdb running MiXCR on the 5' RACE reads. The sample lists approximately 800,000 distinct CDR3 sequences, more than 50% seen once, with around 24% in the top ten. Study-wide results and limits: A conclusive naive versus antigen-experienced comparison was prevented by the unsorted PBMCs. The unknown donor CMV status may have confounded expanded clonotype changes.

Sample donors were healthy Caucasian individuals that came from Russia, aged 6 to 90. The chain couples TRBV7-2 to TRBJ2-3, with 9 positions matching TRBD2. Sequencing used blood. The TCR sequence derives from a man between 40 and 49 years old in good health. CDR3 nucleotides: TGTGCCAGCAGCCTTTGGGGCGGGGGGGATTTTGATACGCAGTATTTT. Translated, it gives CASSLWGGGDFDTQYF. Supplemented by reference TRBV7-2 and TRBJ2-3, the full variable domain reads GAGVSQSPSNKVTEKGKDVELRCDPISGHTALYWYRQSLGQGLEFLIYFQGNSAPDKSGLPSDRFSAERTGGSVSTLTIQRTQQEDSAVYLCASSLWGGGDFDTQYFGPGTRLTVL.